Below are 2 T cell receptor beta chains sequenced from a single sample in a study of cytomegalovirus exposure and HLA in healthy donors (dated by TCRdb to between 2016 and 2019). Receptor amplification or capture employed the immunoSEQ multiplex PCR assay. The multiplex PCR relied on a mix of 60 forward primers for TCR Vbeta segments and 13 reverse primers for TCR Jbeta segments. TCRdb mirrors the immuneACCESS table, restricted to in-frame sequences. Some clones are absent from its copies; in checked studies, under half trace to an unresolved V gene, and the reason for the others is unknown. The sample profile shows some 130,000 clones; 65% to 80% of them were found once. 6.5% of the sample is taken by the ten largest. Sequencing was performed on PBMCs. Source of these receptors: a man in his forties in good health and CMV-seropositive.

This clone was seen a handful of times. V gene TRBV7-3 combines with J gene TRBJ2-7; maybe TRBD2 (5 bases). From germline, CDR1 is SGHTA and CDR2 FQGTGA. This CDR3 is built from 15 residues. The germline V and J ends were trimmed by 5 bases and 1 base, with 15 bases remaining between them. CDR3 protein: CASSPIPGSSYEQYF. The CDR3 DNA reads TGTGCCAGCAGCCCAATCCCGGGAAGTTCCTACGAGCAGTACTTC.

CDR3 nucleotide sequence: TGTGCCACCTTCGAGGCAGGGTTGACAAACACCATATATTTT. As protein: CATFEAGLTNTIYF. V gene TRBV6-5 combines with J gene TRBJ1-3; a weak D match, TRBD1 (5 bases). Germline CDR1 MNHEY, CDR2 SVGAGI. V was trimmed by 10 bases and J by 6 bases, leaving 19 bases between them. This CDR3 has 14 amino acids.